This T cell receptor (beta chain) stems from a study of CD8 T cells in Susac syndrome (dated by TCRdb to between 2017 and 2020). Background on the whole study: Of the Susac syndrome patients who were sequenced, roughly 8 were in clinical remission while 5 or 6 had clinically active disease. At blood withdrawal, Susac syndrome patients were therapy-naive, treated with corticosteroids (with IVIg additionally given to some), or treated with IVIg alone. Whether CD8+ T cell activation and differentiation in Susac syndrome was antigen driven was tested using repertoire sequencing. The study compared CD8+ T cell repertoire clonality among 11 to 12 healthy donors, about 14 Susac syndrome patients and 15 or so multiple sclerosis patients.

High-throughput TCR beta sequencing profiled peripheral blood CD8+ and CD4+ T cells from healthy donors, Susac syndrome patients and multiple sclerosis patients. Recently defined diagnostic criteria for definite or probable disease were met by the Susac syndrome patients. Bulk CD8+ and CD4+ T cells were purified magnetically by negative isolation, whereas CD8+ TEMRA cells were enriched by FACS. Blood was drawn into EDTA tubes, processed within 24 hours, and PBMCs were isolated by density gradient centrifugation. PBMCs destined for TCR sequencing were cryopreserved in liquid nitrogen and later thawed in a 37 °C water bath. The sorted or isolated CD4+, CD8+ and CD8+ TEMRA cells had a purity of 90% or higher. In regard to this clonotype: No cognate antigen has been identified for it. Within one base of it there is no much larger clone, and no base qualities were kept.

From the germline V gene, CDR1 is SGHVS and CDR2 is FNYEAQ. V was cut back by 4 bases and J by 7 bases, leaving a gap of 17 bases between them. The CDR3 goes from the cysteine to the phenylalanine over 15 residues. Solely the CDR3 DNA is kept, with 45 bases framed from the first base. The full study reports these points: Roughly 15 and five Susac-specific public clones were found in the total CD8+ and CD8+ TEMRA repertoires, respectively. The number of individuals in the TCR sequencing and HLA analysis was acknowledged as relatively small. Susac syndrome CD8+ repertoires showed clonal expansion, highest in CD8+ TEMRA cells and greater in clinically active than remitting patients.

RNA was extracted with the RNeasy kit and roughly 0.5 to 1 ug was reverse transcribed using random hexamers. TCR beta CDR3 regions were amplified with the immunoSEQ multiplex PCR assay covering 54 Vbeta and 13 Jbeta segments. Bias from PCR amplification was corrected by using a synthetic template baseline for primer optimization and for computational correction. On the study's bioinformatics: Reads were assigned to V, D and J genes according to IMGT and analyzed in immunoSEQ Analyzer, with only productive sequences retained. To calculate clonality, Shannon entropy was normalized by log2 of the number of productive unique sequences and then subtracted from one. Public and private clones were assessed among the 100 most prevalent clones of each patient and control. A clone was defined as Susac-specific if it was absent from the healthy and MS cohorts, from roughly 990 published viral clones and from other ImmuneACCESS disease sequences. The public reads were quality trimmed at Q25 with fastp and then assembled into clones with MiXCR by TCRdb, keeping productive beta chains. Rows are combined by CDR3 protein, so each entry shows the most common genes and DNA. These V and J calls rely on TCRdb rather than the paper's analysis. The sample profile shows 84,000 or so distinct CDR3 sequences; 95% of them were found once. The ten largest clones take up 0.45% to 0.5% of the sample.

The specimen sequenced was CD8+ T cells from PBMCs. This sequence was found in a human donor with Susac syndrome. The rearranged chain carries TRBV7-6 and TRBJ2-1, with a weak D call of TRBD1 (6 bases match). The CDR3 is CASSSWGQRKNEQFF. Here is the DNA: TGTGCCAGCAGCTCCTGGGGACAAAGGAAGAATGAGCAGTTCTTC.